This section outlines one T cell receptor beta chain sequence together with its context. The antigen remains unidentified. The data belong to a study of cytomegalovirus exposure and HLA in healthy donors. Profiled with immunoSEQ multiplex PCR; TCRdb holds only in-frame clones, not every one. The sample holds approximately 300,000 clones, more than 80% seen once. Germline V gives CDR1 SQVTM, CDR2 ANQGSEA. V lost 6 bases, J lost 5 bases, and 17 bases lay in between. The CDR3 covers 13 residues. Findings of the study overall: A list of about 160 TCR beta chains associated with cytomegalovirus was given.

This receptor was taken from a woman aged 18-29 years in good health and CMV-seronegative. The specimen was PBMCs. The chain links TRBV29-1 to TRBJ2-7; weak D call: TRBD1 (5 bases). CDR3 DNA sequence: TGCAGCGTAGGGGTGGGTGGCCTTGACGAGCAGTACTTC. This encodes CSVGVGGLDEQYF.